What follows are 25 T cell receptor beta chains derived from one specimen sequenced in a study of regulatory dendritic cells for organ transplantation. The method was immunoSEQ multiplex PCR; TCRdb's version includes in-frame clones alone and lacks a portion of them. The table has approximately 29,000 clones, roughly 80% seen once; the top ten hold 0.08% to 0.11%. Input material: naive CD4+ T cells from blood. The subset denotes: CD45RA+ naive T cells. These receptors were collected from a human donor in good health.

This clone was seen a single time. The V and J genes are TRBV2 and TRBJ2-5; tentative D call: TRBD1 (5 bases). V lost 3 bases to trimming and J lost 2 bases, with 10 bases between them. CDR3 length equals 14 residues. Germline loops: CDR1 SNHLY, CDR2 FYNNEI. Here the CDR3 reads CASSEARAQETQYF. The DNA for the CDR3 is TGTGCCAGCAGTGAGGCCAGGGCGCAAGAGACCCAGTACTTC.

V usage is TRBV21-1 and J usage is TRBJ1-1; TRBD1 reflects the table's D call only, with no check against the DNA. TRBV21-1 is classified as a pseudogene. This CDR3 region has 16 residues. The CDR3: CASSKALRGRPTEAFF. CDR3 DNA sequence: TGTGCCAGCAGCAAAGCGCTAAGGGGGCGGCCCACTGAAGCTTTCTTT.

The CDR3 region is CASSVRTGGVSTDTQYF. CDR3 nucleotides: TGTGCCAGCAGCGTAAGAACAGGGGGCGTTAGCACAGATACGCAGTATTTT. This chain connects TRBV7-2 to TRBJ2-3, with 9 bases aligning to TRBD1. The J segment lost 0 bases and the V segment lost 5 bases, leaving 9 bases of the junction unmatched. This CDR3 contains 17 residues. The germline gives CDR1 SGHTA, CDR2 FQGNSA. Based on the CDR3 plus reference TRBV7-2 and TRBJ2-3, the full variable domain is GAGVSQSPSNKVTEKGKDVELRCDPISGHTALYWYRQSLGQGLEFLIYFQGNSAPDKSGLPSDRFSAERTGGSVSTLTIQRTQQEDSAVYLCASSVRTGGVSTDTQYFGPGTRLTVL.

The chain carries TRBV25-1 and TRBJ2-7, with 7 bases fitting TRBD2. V lost 1 base, J lost 0 bases, and 6 bases stayed unmatched. The CDR3 consists of 16 residues. The germline V gene has CDR1 MGHDK and CDR2 SYGVNS. CDR3 sequence: CASSEFGGTNSYEQYF. For the CDR3, the DNA is TGTGCCAGCAGTGAATTCGGGGGGACTAACTCCTACGAGCAGTACTTC.

The rearrangement links TRBV4-1 to TRBJ2-1; TRBD1 is a possible D gene (6 bases). V lost 2 bases to trimming and J lost 0 bases, with 8 bases between them. Germline CDR1 and CDR2: MGHRA and YSYEKL. The CDR3 is 15 residues long. CDR3 region: CASSQLQGSYNEQFF. CDR3 in DNA: TGCGCCAGCAGCCAATTACAGGGCTCCTACAATGAGCAGTTCTTC.

The chain links TRBV5-1 to TRBJ2-3, with D unclear. Germline V gene lookup returns CDR1 SGHRS and CDR2 YFSETQ. This CDR3 contains 15 residues. With 2 bases removed from V and 4 bases from J, the gap between germline ends came to 14 bases. The CDR3 sequence is CASSFTAYTADTQYF. CDR3 DNA: TGCGCCAGCAGCTTCACAGCCTACACAGCAGATACGCAGTATTTT.

The chain recombines TRBV15 with TRBJ1-1; unclear D gene. V dropped 0 bases and J dropped 2 bases, with 10 bases sitting between them. CDR1 and CDR2 from the germline V gene are LNHNV and YYDKDF (reference sequence). This CDR3 comprises 15 residues. The CDR3 DNA follows: TGTGCCACCAGCAGAGATCGGATGACAAACACTGAAGCTTTCTTT. Amino acid sequence: CATSRDRMTNTEAFF.

The chain employs TRBV25-1 and TRBJ2-3, with D maybe TRBD2 (5 bases). CDR1 and CDR2 (germline): MGHDK, SYGVNS. There are 14 residues in the CDR3. Trimming left V 3 bases short and J 1 base short, with 8 bases between. The CDR3 region has the DNA TGTGCCAGCAGTGACCCGAGGGGCACAGATACGCAGTATTTT. It yields the protein CASSDPRGTDTQYF. Variable domain in full (rest from reference TRBV25-1 and TRBJ2-3): EADIYQTPRYLVIGTGKKITLECSQTMGHDKMYWYQQDPGMELHLIHYSYGVNSTEKGDLSSESTVSRIRTEHFPLTLESARPSHTSQYLCASSDPRGTDTQYFGPGTRLTVL.

The rearrangement uses TRBV15 and TRBJ1-3; D might be TRBD1 (5 bases). CDR1 and CDR2 from the germline V gene are LNHNV and YYDKDF (reference sequence). The CDR3 length is 16 residues. Trimming left V 0 bases short and J 0 bases short, with 9 bases between. The CDR3 loop is CATSRDSRGSGNTIYF. CDR3 sequence (DNA): TGTGCCACCAGCAGAGATTCAAGGGGCTCTGGAAACACCATATATTTT.

The chain recombines TRBV7-2 with TRBJ2-5; D perhaps matches TRBD1 (6 bases). CDR3 length: 13 amino acids. V was clipped by 5 bases and J by 3 bases, with 10 bases between them. CDR1 is SGHTA and CDR2 is FQGNSA in the germline V gene. CDR3 coding DNA: TGTGCCAGCAGCGAAGGACAGAAAGAGACCCAGTACTTC. Protein sequence: CASSEGQKETQYF. Supplemented by reference TRBV7-2 and TRBJ2-5, the full variable domain reads GAGVSQSPSNKVTEKGKDVELRCDPISGHTALYWYRQSLGQGLEFLIYFQGNSAPDKSGLPSDRFSAERTGGSVSTLTIQRTQQEDSAVYLCASSEGQKETQYFGPGTRLLVL.

J is TRBJ2-2 and V is TRBV9; tentatively, D is TRBD2 (6 bases). Trimming removed 0 bases from V and 2 bases from J, with 11 bases in between. The CDR3 contains 16 residues. Per the germline V gene, CDR1 is SGDLS and CDR2 is YYNGEE. This chain's CDR3 is CASSVASGLNTGELFF. The DNA for the CDR3 is TGTGCCAGCAGCGTAGCTTCAGGACTAAACACCGGGGAGCTGTTTTTT.

V and J are TRBV18 and TRBJ1-5; the D gene is possibly TRBD1 (5 bases). Germline V lookup: CDR1 KGHSH, CDR2 LQKENI. V lost 2 bases and J 1 base, leaving 18 bases between the germline ends. This CDR3 is 18 amino acids long. CDR3 amino acids: CASSPYDSGGSSNQPQHF. CDR3 DNA sequence: TGTGCCAGCTCACCATATGACTCTGGGGGGTCAAGCAATCAGCCCCAGCATTTT.

The chain couples TRBV5-1 to TRBJ2-6; weak D call: TRBD1 (6 bases). This CDR3 spans 15 amino acids. The germline V gene encodes CDR1 SGHRS and CDR2 YFSETQ. Trimming removed 5 bases from V and 4 bases from J, with 13 bases in between. CDR3 in amino acids: CASSTQGLGANVLTF. In nucleotides, the CDR3 is TGCGCCAGCAGTACGCAGGGGCTCGGGGCCAACGTCCTGACTTTC.

The rearrangement joins TRBV4-3 to TRBJ1-6; D may be TRBD1 (5 bases). Deletions cut 0 bases from V and 6 bases from J, with 12 bases between. There are 16 residues in the CDR3. The germline V gene has CDR1 LGHNA and CDR2 YSLEER. In nucleotides, the CDR3 is TGCGCCAGCAGCCAAGATCGAAGCAGGGCTAATTCACCCCTCCACTTT. It is translated as CASSQDRSRANSPLHF.

The chain employs TRBV27 and TRBJ1-2, with D possibly TRBD1 on 5 matching bases. Germline loops: CDR1 MNHEY, CDR2 SMNVEV (reference sequence). Trimming pared 2 bases from V and 5 bases from J, leaving 15 bases between. This CDR3 has 15 residues. CDR3 loop: CASSLSGAVGYGYTF. As DNA, the CDR3 is TGTGCCAGCAGTTTAAGTGGGGCGGTTGGTTATGGCTACACCTTC.

The chain uses TRBV27 and TRBJ2-1; 7 bases align to TRBD2. The CDR3 totals 16 residues. The V segment lost 4 bases and the J segment 15 bases; nucleotides outside the gene matches: 21. Germline loops: CDR1 MNHEY, CDR2 SMNVEV (reference sequence). CDR3 protein: CASSSGLLGGGGGRFF. DNA of the CDR3: TGTGCCAGCAGTTCGGGACTACTCGGGGGTGGGGGTGGTCGGTTCTTC.

The gene calls are TRBV7-2 and TRBJ2-1; TRBD2 agrees at 7 bases. Germline lookup yields CDR1 SGHTA and CDR2 FQGNSA. V shed 1 base, J shed 3 bases, and the junction held 6 bases outside the gene matches. This CDR3 comprises 16 residues. The DNA of the CDR3 is TGTGCCAGCAGCTTAGTGGCGGGGGAGCTCTACAATGAGCAGTTCTTC. Amino acid sequence: CASSLVAGELYNEQFF.

CDR3 residues: CASSPGLAGGYEQYF. CDR3 nucleotide sequence: TGTGCCAGCAGCCCGGGACTAGCGGGGGGTTACGAGCAGTACTTC. The chain is built from TRBV7-9 and TRBJ2-7; 15 bases are shared with TRBD2. CDR3 length: 15 amino acids. With V trimmed by 5 bases and J by 4 bases, 3 bases remained unmatched. Germline lookup yields CDR1 SEHNR and CDR2 FQNEAQ (reference sequence).

V is TRBV7-9 and J is TRBJ1-5, with 9 bases identical to TRBD1. Trimming removed 5 bases from V and 6 bases from J; junction bases left unmatched: 8. The CDR3 spans 15 residues. CDR1 is SEHNR and CDR2 is FQNEAQ in the germline V gene (reference sequence). In DNA form, the CDR3 reads TGTGCCAGCAGCCTCGGGACAGGGAGATCTCAGCCCCAGCATTTT. This sequence encodes CASSLGTGRSQPQHF.

V gene TRBV2 combines with J gene TRBJ1-5; no firm D call. The V and J ends lost 3 bases and 7 bases respectively, with 10 bases between them. Germline V gene lookup returns CDR1 SNHLY and CDR2 FYNNEI. The CDR3 is made up of 13 amino acids. CDR3: CASSDRGWQPQHF. CDR3 coding DNA: TGTGCCAGCAGTGACCGGGGTTGGCAGCCCCAGCATTTT.

This clone occurred a few times. V gene TRBV18 combines with J gene TRBJ2-7, with D possibly matching TRBD2 (5 bases). V lost 3 bases, J lost 0 bases, and 12 bases lay in between. In germline, CDR1 is KGHSH, CDR2 LQKENI. The CDR3 is made up of 15 amino acids. In DNA, the CDR3 is TGTGCCAGCTCACCTTTCGACGGGAACTCCTACGAGCAGTACTTC. It specifies CASSPFDGNSYEQYF.

V usage is TRBV4-2 and J usage is TRBJ2-1, with 12 positions matching TRBD2. Germline loops: CDR1 LGHNA, CDR2 YNFKEQ. After removal of 0 bases from V and 8 bases from J, the junction contained 5 bases not matched to a gene. The CDR3 contains 16 residues. CDR3 in DNA: TGTGCCAGCAGCCAAGACCTAGCGGGGGGGCGGGATGAGCAGTTCTTC. It codes for CASSQDLAGGRDEQFF.

The chain recombines TRBV6-5 with TRBJ2-5; D is possibly TRBD2 (6 bases). V shed 2 bases and J shed 0 bases, with 13 bases lying between them. Germline CDR1 reads MNHEY; CDR2 reads SVGAGI. The CDR3 contains 16 residues. The CDR3: CASSYPQTRYQETQYF. The DNA for the CDR3 is TGTGCCAGCAGTTACCCACAGACTAGATACCAAGAGACCCAGTACTTC.

A note on this clone: An end of the junction differs from the germline gene, which may be a read error. Other DNA sequences in this sample translate to the same CDR3. The chain combines TRBV5-1 with TRBJ1-5; no clear D gene. Per the germline V gene, CDR1 is SGHRS and CDR2 is YFSETQ. The CDR3 is made up of 15 amino acids. CDR3 bases: TGCGCCAGTAGCTTGGAGGGAGAGGTCAATCAGCCCCAGCATTTT. It encodes CASSLEGEVNQPQHF.

The J gene is TRBJ1-1, the V gene TRBV19, with TRBD1 matching over 7 bases. Unmatched junction bases numbered 3, after V lost 0 bases and J lost 2 bases. Looked up from germline, CDR1 is LNHDA and CDR2 is SQIVND (reference sequence). The CDR3 has 15 amino acids. The CDR3 spells CASSIEGTANTEAFF. For the CDR3, the DNA is TGTGCCAGTAGTATAGAGGGGACAGCTAACACTGAAGCTTTCTTT.